This T cell receptor beta chain was sequenced in a study of T-cell reconstitution after alpha-beta-depleted transplantation in children. From germline, CDR1 is MDHEN and CDR2 SYDVKM. The junction had 4 bases not matched to a gene; V was cut back by 7 bases and J by 3 bases. The CDR3 has 15 residues. It was with unique molecular identifiers that the TCRbeta library was prepared. TCRdb re-analysed the PCR reads in MiXCR, keeping a single row per CDR3 protein. The table shows about 400,000 distinct CDR3 sequences, with around 20% occurring only once. The TCR sequence derives from a human donor who donated a stem cell graft to a child with acute myeloid leukemia. The sequencing used PBMCs from the stem cell graft donor, collected from the stem cell graft. The chain links TRBV28 to TRBJ2-5; 14 positions agree with TRBD2. The DNA for the CDR3 is TGTGCCAGCACCCGGACTAGCGGGAGGAAAGAGACCCAGTACTTC. Translating gives CASTRTSGRKETQYF.